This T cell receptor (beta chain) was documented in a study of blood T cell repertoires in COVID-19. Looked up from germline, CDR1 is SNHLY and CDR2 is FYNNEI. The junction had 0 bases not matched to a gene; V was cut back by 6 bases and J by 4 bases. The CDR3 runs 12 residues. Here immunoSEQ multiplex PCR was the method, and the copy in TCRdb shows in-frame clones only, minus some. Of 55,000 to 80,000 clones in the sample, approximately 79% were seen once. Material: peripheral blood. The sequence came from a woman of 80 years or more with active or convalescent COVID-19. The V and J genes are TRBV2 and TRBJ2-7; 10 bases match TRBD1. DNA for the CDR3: TGTGCCAGCAGGGGACAGGGGTACGAGCAGTACTTC. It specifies CASRGQGYEQYF.